The present TCR beta chain was sequenced within a study of T cells in Graves' hyperthyroidism and ophthalmopathy. Those patients with uncontrolled infection, other autoimmune disease, pregnancy or lactation were excluded. Study-level results: Blood held most thyroid clonotypes expanded above 0.001 frequency.

TCR beta CDR3 region amplification was performed from RNA transcripts. HTBI primers were the set used in a first-round RT-PCR of the TCR CDR3. From the multiplex PCR reads, TCRdb called clonotypes with MiXCR, one entry per CDR3 protein. Among a few hundred thousand distinct CDR3 sequences, about a sixth were seen once, and the ten largest hold 3% to 4%. This CDR3 is built from 14 residues. V shed 4 bases, J shed 6 bases, and the junction held 6 bases outside the gene matches. Germline V gene lookup returns CDR1 MDHEN and CDR2 SYDVKM. Of note for this clonotype: Its matching antigen is unknown.

This sequence joins TRBV28 and TRBJ1-2; 9 positions agree with TRBD1. Sequencing was done on a sample of blood. The receptor was derived from a woman aged 40 to 55 with Graves' ophthalmopathy. The CDR3 DNA reads as TGTGCCAGCAGTTACGGGACAGGGAGTGATGGCTACACCTTC. Its protein is CASSYGTGSDGYTF.